This T cell receptor (beta chain) was identified during a study of beta chain features in type 1 diabetes listed by TCRdb under 2018. Regarding the complete study: Mean age, gender distribution, total cell number and subset yield were not different between patients and healthy donors. A total of roughly 100 million sorted cells were examined across all samples, and RNA yield correlated strongly with the number of cells per subset. The study compared the TCRB repertoires of sorted circulating CD4+ T cell subsets in recently diagnosed type 1 diabetes patients with those in matched healthy donors. Regulatory and stem cell-like memory subsets were isolated from only 8 patients and about 8 healthy donors, whereas naive and central memory subsets came from all 30 or so donors. General findings and caveats noted by the study authors: HLA sub-analyses involved small numbers of individuals, so any influence of HLA type on TCRB rearrangement remained unresolved. In all four CD4+ subsets, TCRB CDR3 length was moderately but significantly shorter in type 1 diabetes patients. PCR may preferentially amplify shorter templates, but because patient and control samples were amplified and corrected together, any resulting skew would affect both groups equally. Sequencing cDNA rather than genomic DNA could over-represent highly expressing activated cells, although activation and CD3 levels did not differ between groups. Naive, central memory and regulatory TCRB repertoires appeared to be more similar among patients than among healthy donors. Patients with type 1 diabetes made fewer insertions and deleted more nucleotides at VDJ recombination sites, implying thymic rearrangement abnormalities.

All of the isolated RNA was reverse transcribed with the High Capacity cDNA Reverse Transcription Kit, so expressed TCRB transcripts were sequenced. Deep immunoSEQ sequencing was applied to naive, central memory and regulatory T cell samples, giving an average of approximately 3.8 million total reads per sample. After sorted cells were lysed in RLT buffer, RNA was extracted with DNase-treated RNeasy Micro or Mini kits, with the choice depending on cell number. Each cell subset was processed separately to prevent cross-contamination, with patient and healthy donor samples processed together. The immunoSEQ multiplex PCR was used to amplify TCRB sequences from cDNA, yielding 87-bp fragments that span the CDR3 region. The amplicons were sequenced using the Illumina HiSeq platform. Under the source paper's analysis protocol: Synthetic template baselines were used to correct PCR bias computationally, reads within Hamming distance 2 were collapsed together, and singletons that could not be merged were discarded. Reads were aligned against IMGT so that V, D and J genes, CDR3 length and insertions or deletions at six rearrangement sites could be assigned. Within each subset, clonotype counts were normalized to sorted cell number, after which true diversity and Gini coefficients were computed with the tcR R package. The overlap coefficient, calculated on TCRB nucleotide sequences, was used to measure repertoire sharing. Out-of-frame TCRB sequences from naive cells were analyzed as a proxy for the pre-selection repertoire. The table comes from immuneACCESS by way of TCRdb, which keeps in-frame sequences with V and J called. Part of the clones is missing from these tables; in studies checked, under half for an unresolved V gene and the rest for unknown reasons. V and J calls and clone size are those listed in that table; D and trimming were worked out from the DNA. Present in this sample are 360,000 or so clones, around a fifth of which were seen just once. The top ten clones comprise 0.044% of the sample.

This clone was counted a few times. Its antigen is still unknown. Base qualities are not at hand, and no much larger clone is one base apart. V loses 5 bases of germline sequence and J loses 13 bases, and the interval between the two ends is 20 bases. CDR1 and CDR2 are read off the germline V gene as SGHTA and FQGNSA. The CDR3 covers 13 residues, taking in both the cysteine and the phenylalanine. Left in the record is the CDR3 DNA by itself, 39 bases read in frame from the first base. Each donor gave one peripheral blood draw, roughly 110 mL on average, collected into heparinised tubes. A BD FACSAria II was used to sort naive, central memory, regulatory and stem cell-like memory CD4+ T cells with a panel that included CD45RO, CCR7, CD25, CD127, CD95 and CD27. A purity above 98% was achieved for all sorted populations. Right away, PBMCs were isolated by Lymphoprep density gradient centrifugation and were stained directly, with no culture step. So that batch effects would be minimized, each experiment stained and sorted samples in pairs, pairing one healthy donor with one patient.

The source material was naive CD4+ T cells from blood. The cell subset or site label, read with the paper, signifies: true naive CD4+ T cells. The chain is encoded by TRBV7-2 joined to TRBJ2-5; too little of a D gene remains to name it. The TCR originated in a woman aged 18-29 years in good health. The DNA sequence is as follows: TGTGCCAGCAGCCCTTCCACGGCCGAGAGGTCGTACTTC. Translated, this gives CASSPSTAERSYF.